This TCR beta chain was documented in a study of regulatory T cells in long-lasting Graves disease (dated by TCRdb to the early 2020s). Regarding the complete study: Persistent Graves' disease was defined as persistently positive TSH receptor autoantibodies together with antithyroid drug treatment for over 5 years. The study took place in China and was registered as a clinical trial. Persistent Graves' disease patients in the clinical cohort had taken antithyroid drugs for about 10.3 years on average. TCR sequencing covered roughly 13 persistent and about 20 newly diagnosed Graves' disease patients, 33 samples in total. Persistent Graves' disease patients were compared with newly diagnosed Graves' disease patients by peripheral blood TCR sequencing and RNA sequencing. General study outcomes and caveats: Persistent Graves' disease patients showed lower TCR Shannon entropy and fewer highly expanded clones than newly diagnosed patients, suggesting clonal expansion. Sequencing and analysis were restricted to the TCR beta chain. Peripheral blood alone was examined, since thyroid tissue, which constituted the primary lesion, could not be accessed. The small sample size was acknowledged by the authors as a limitation that may reduce accuracy. TRBV28, TRBJ1-2 and TRBJ2-5 were preferentially used in persistent disease, while TRBV20-1 and TRBJ2-1 were favored in newly diagnosed disease. A larger number of public clonotypes was shared among persistent patients (around 2,700) than among newly diagnosed patients (roughly 980).

The intended sense of this specimen's time point label: persistent/refractory GD, antithyroid drugs over 5 years with positive TRAb. For both TCR sequencing and RNA sequencing, RNA was extracted from PBMCs in TRIzol. Graves' disease was diagnosed according to American Thyroid Association guidelines. Patients for the study were recruited at an endocrinology department in Xi'an, China. Each patient gave approximately 9 milliliters of peripheral blood, collected in an EDTA anticoagulant tube. PBMCs were isolated by Ficoll Paque Plus density gradient separation without further T cell sorting. An Agilent 2100 Bioanalyzer and agarose gel were used to check RNA quality, and a NanoDrop 2000 was used to measure RNA concentration. Libraries were prepared through multiplex PCR. Instrument on record: Illumina HiSeq 4000. iRepertoire HTBI primers and Arm-PCR amplification of CDR3 regions were used to construct TCR beta libraries. Gel purification was performed on PCR products prior to sequencing. The source study handled its data this way. Gene usage analysis of CDR3 amino acid clonotypes used the 60 to 80 TRBV and fewer than 15 TRBJ segments found across samples. COPE and FqMerger were used to merge filtered high-quality paired reads into contigs. BLAST was used to align contigs to IMGT TRBV, TRBD and TRBJ reference genes, with CDR3 defined following IMGT. Any clonotype with a frequency above 0.1% was classified as a highly expanded clone. Repertoire diversity was measured by Shannon entropy, and V-J evenness by the Gini coefficient. Public clonotypes were defined as clonotypes shared by more than one individual. TCRdb passed the public sequencing reads through fastp at Q25 and MiXCR, retaining productive beta sequences. Every distinct CDR3 protein forms one entry, paired with its most common genes and DNA. The V and J calls were determined by TCRdb, not by the authors. The sample data list hundreds of thousands of distinct CDR3 sequences, and less than 25% of these were observed just once. The top ten clones comprise approximately 8% of the sample.

Reading from cysteine to phenylalanine, the CDR3 counts 14 amino acids. Just the 42-base CDR3 DNA is kept, in frame starting at base 1. As encoded in the germline V gene, CDR1 is ENHRY while CDR2 is SYGVKD. Here V drops 7 bases and J drops 3 bases, and the junction holds 6 bases not matched to any gene. Comments on this clonotype: The target of this receptor is not known. This sequence may be a read error, since a much larger clone differs from it by one base.

The source is a female donor with Graves disease. The sequence is built from TRBV10-3 and TRBJ1-1, and TRBD1 matches 9 of the central bases. The sample consisted of peripheral blood mononuclear cells (PBMCs), taken when the disease was refractory, from a patient treated with antithyroid drugs. The CDR3 protein is CAIKTTGGDTEAFF. Read as DNA, the sequence is TGTGCCATCAAAACGACAGGGGGGGACACTGAAGCTTTCTTT.